This TCR beta chain was obtained from a study of CD8 T cells in Susac syndrome. TCR beta sequencing was performed on blood CD8+ and CD4+ T cells. Trimming cost V 6 bases and J 2 bases, with 23 bases left between them. The germline V gene encodes CDR1 DFQATT and CDR2 SNEGSKA (reference sequence). The length of the CDR3 is 16 residues. RNA amounts of roughly 0.5 to 1 ug underwent reverse transcription with random hexamers. Each CDR3 protein gets one entry after TCRdb re-called the immunoSEQ multiplex PCR reads with MiXCR. The sample lists more than 75,000 distinct CDR3 sequences, approximately 94% occurring once.

The sample consisted of CD8+ T cells from PBMCs. The clonotype comes from a human donor in good health. The chain is built from TRBV20-1 and TRBJ2-7; weak D call: TRBD2 (5 bases). Here the CDR3 reads CSARPTLEVPTYEQYF. CDR3 coding DNA: TGCAGTGCCCGCCCCACCCTGGAGGTACCTACCTACGAGCAGTACTTC.